This T cell receptor (beta chain) was sequenced for a study of Graves' ophthalmopathy and Graves' hyperthyroidism. The germline CDR1 and CDR2 sequences are DFQATT and SNEGSKA (reference sequence). The CDR3 covers 15 residues. The ends were cut back, 0 bases at V and 2 bases at J, with 14 bases in the middle. The sequenced template was RNA, covering the TCR beta CDR3 region. An initial RT-PCR round employing HTBI primers preceded a second-round multiplex PCR. In TCRdb, the multiplex PCR reads were re-called with MiXCR into one record per CDR3 protein. The sample contains roughly 700,000 distinct CDR3 sequences, 40% of which appear only once.

Sequenced input: peripheral blood. This sequence was found in an adult man with Graves' ophthalmopathy. The chain joins TRBV20-1 to TRBJ2-7; D might be TRBD1 or TRBD2, each matching 6 bases. CDR3 sequence (DNA): TGCAGTGCTAGAGACCACAGGGAGGACCCCTACGAGCAGTACTTC. Amino acid sequence: CSARDHREDPYEQYF.